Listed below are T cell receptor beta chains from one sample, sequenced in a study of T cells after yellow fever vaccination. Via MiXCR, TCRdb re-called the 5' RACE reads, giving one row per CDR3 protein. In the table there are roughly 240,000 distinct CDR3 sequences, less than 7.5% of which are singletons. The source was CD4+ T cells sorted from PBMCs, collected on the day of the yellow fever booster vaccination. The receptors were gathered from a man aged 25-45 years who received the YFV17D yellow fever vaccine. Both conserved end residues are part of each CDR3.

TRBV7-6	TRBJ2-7	CASSLSPLAGTGEQYF
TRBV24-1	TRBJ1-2	CATSDRQGYGYTF
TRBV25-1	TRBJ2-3	CASSGSGGIDTQYF
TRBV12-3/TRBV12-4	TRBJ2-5	CASSQPWGRGETQYF
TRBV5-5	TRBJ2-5	CASSPSLQGTETQYF
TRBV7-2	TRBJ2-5	CASSSREGPRETQYF
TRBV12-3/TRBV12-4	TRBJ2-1	CASSAGTGRVNEQFF
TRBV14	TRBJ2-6	CASSQSVNVLTF
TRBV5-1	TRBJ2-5	CASRYIQETQYF
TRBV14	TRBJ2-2	CASSRLAANTGELFF
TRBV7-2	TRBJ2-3	CASSLTGGTLTDTQYF
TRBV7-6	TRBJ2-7	CASSLDDRGSYEQYF
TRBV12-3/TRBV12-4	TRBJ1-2	CASSWGLPGYTF
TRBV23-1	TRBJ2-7	CASSQSGVRSFYEQYF
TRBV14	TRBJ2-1	CASSQMGTLYNEQFF
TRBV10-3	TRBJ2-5	CAISGPRTGQTQYF
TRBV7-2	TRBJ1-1	CASSLIGNTEAFF
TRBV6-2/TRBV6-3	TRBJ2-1	CASSPDRGLLSYNEQFF
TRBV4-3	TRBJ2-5	CASSPGAARVGVVQYF
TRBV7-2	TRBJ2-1	CASRTGPSAYNEQFF
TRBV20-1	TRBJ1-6	CSATPLTDSPLHF
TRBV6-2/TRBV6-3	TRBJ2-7	CDLPGLDDEQYF
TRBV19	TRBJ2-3	CASSMRGSGTSTDTQYF
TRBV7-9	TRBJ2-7	CASSFRDSLAEQYF
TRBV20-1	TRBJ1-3	CSASDFSGNTIYF
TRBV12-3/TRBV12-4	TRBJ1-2	CASSLGADYGYTF
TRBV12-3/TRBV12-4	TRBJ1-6	CASSFTGGGSPLHF
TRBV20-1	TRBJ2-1	CSAGRAGGPGSEQFF
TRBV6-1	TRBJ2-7	CASSPKKGVGRVYEQYF
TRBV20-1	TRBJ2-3	CSSRQGTDTQYF
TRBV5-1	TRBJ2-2	CASSLATVNTGELFF
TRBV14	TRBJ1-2	CASSQEYTGIYGYTF
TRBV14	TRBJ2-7	CASSPLLAGEFEQYF
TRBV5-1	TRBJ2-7	CASSFRDRDYEQYF
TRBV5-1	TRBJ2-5	CASSLGLAGGLADQETQYF
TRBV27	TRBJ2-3	CASAHLSTTSGRLKDTDTQYF
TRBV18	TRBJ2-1	CASSSTPGNEQFF
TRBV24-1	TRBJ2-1	CATSDFDSGRGDGTYNEQFF
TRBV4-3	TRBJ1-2	CASSQGGSTF
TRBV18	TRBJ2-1	CASSLGLADEQFF
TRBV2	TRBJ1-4	CASRGLGTTNEKLFF
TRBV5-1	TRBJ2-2	CASSLSSGRTGELFF
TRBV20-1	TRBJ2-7	CSAPRSGTYEQYF
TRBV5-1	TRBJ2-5	CASSWDGWAQETQYF
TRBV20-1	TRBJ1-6	CSARALRQGGNSPLHF
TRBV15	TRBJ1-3	CATSRFRGNTIYF